This T cell receptor beta chain emerged from a study of response to subunit inactivated influenza vaccine. Study observations and caveats: The authors suggested that few new T cells are recruited per seasonal influenza vaccination.

Germline V gene sequence: CDR1 SGHRS, CDR2 YFSETQ. The CDR3 runs to 13 residues. The V end lost 1 base, the J end lost 2 bases, and 5 bases lay between the germline ends. Each CDR3 protein gets one entry after TCRdb re-called the RT-PCR reads with MiXCR. The sample lists about half a million distinct CDR3 sequences, 7.6% occurring once. Judged by abundance, this clonotype is medium-sized. As yet, its antigen is unknown. The TCR sequence derives from a man between 50 and 70 years old who received an inactivated influenza vaccine. This chain connects TRBV5-1 to TRBJ2-3; D uncertain. The starting material was PBMCs from blood, obtained less than 30 months after vaccination. CDR3 amino acids: CASSLQDTDTQYF. The CDR3 DNA follows: TGCGCCAGCAGCTTGCAGGACACAGATACGCAGTATTTT.